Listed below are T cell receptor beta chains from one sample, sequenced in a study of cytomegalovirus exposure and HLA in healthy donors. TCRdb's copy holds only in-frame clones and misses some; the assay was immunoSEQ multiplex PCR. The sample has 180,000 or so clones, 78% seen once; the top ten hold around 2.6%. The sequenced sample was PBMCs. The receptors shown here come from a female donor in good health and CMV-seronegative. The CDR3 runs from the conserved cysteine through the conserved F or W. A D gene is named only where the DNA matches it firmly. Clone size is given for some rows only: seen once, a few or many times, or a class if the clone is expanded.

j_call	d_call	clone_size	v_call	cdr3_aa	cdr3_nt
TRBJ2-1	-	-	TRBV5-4	CASSYVFNEQFF	TGTGCCAGCAGCTATGTCTTCAATGAGCAGTTCTTC
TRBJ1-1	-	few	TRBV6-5	CASSSPGGSEAFF	TGTGCCAGCAGCTCCCCGGGGGGCTCTGAAGCTTTCTTT
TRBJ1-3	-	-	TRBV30	CAWSGTTGNTIYF	TGTGCCTGGAGTGGGACAACTGGAAACACCATATATTTT
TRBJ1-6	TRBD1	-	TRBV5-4	CASSLGQENSPLHF	TGTGCCAGCAGCCTCGGACAGGAGAATTCACCCCTCCACTTT
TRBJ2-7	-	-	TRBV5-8	CASSLERALGSEQYF	TGTGCCAGCAGCTTGGAACGGGCGCTCGGGAGCGAGCAGTACTTC
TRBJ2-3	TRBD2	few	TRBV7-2	CASSSLAGYSDTQYF	TGTGCCAGCAGCTCCCTAGCGGGATATTCAGATACGCAGTATTTT
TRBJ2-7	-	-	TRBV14	CASSQSIYEQYF	TGTGCCAGCAGCCAAAGCATCTACGAGCAGTACTTC
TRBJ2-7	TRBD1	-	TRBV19	CASRDRGFEQYF	TGTGCCAGCAGGGACAGGGGTTTCGAGCAGTACTTC
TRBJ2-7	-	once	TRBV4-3	CASSQDRGPYEQYF	TGCGCCAGCAGCCAAGACAGGGGTCCCTACGAGCAGTACTTC
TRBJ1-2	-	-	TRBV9	CASSVSGHNYGYTF	TGTGCCAGCAGCGTGTCGGGACACAACTATGGCTACACCTTC
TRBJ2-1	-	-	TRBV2	CASSVKAEQFF	TGTGCCAGCAGTGTGAAAGCTGAGCAGTTCTTC
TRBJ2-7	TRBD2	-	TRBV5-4	CASSLAERDAYEQYF	TGTGCCAGCAGCTTGGCCGAGCGGGACGCCTACGAGCAGTACTTC
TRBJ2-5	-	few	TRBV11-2	CASSLGLKETQYF	TGTGCCAGCAGCTTAGGACTAAAAGAGACCCAGTACTTC
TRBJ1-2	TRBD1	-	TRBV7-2	CASSPRQGAGYGYTF	TGTGCCAGCAGCCCCCGACAGGGGGCGGGGTATGGCTACACCTTC
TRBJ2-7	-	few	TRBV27	CASSFSSGQGNYEQYF	TGTGCCAGCAGTTTTTCCTCGGGCCAGGGGAACTACGAGCAGTACTTC
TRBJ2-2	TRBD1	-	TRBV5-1	CASSLWGPGQGITGELFF	TGCGCCAGCAGCTTGTGGGGGCCGGGACAGGGGATCACCGGGGAGCTGTTTTTT
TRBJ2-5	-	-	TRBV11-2	CASSPRVQETQYF	TGTGCCAGCAGCCCTCGAGTCCAAGAGACCCAGTACTTC
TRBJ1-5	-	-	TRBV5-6	CASSLRRDQPQHF	TGTGCCAGCAGCTTGAGGAGGGATCAGCCCCAGCATTTT
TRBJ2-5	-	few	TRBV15	CATSTMGRGETQYF	TGTGCCACCAGCACAATGGGAAGGGGAGAGACCCAGTACTTC
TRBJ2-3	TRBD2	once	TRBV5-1	CASSSGLAGGTSTDTQYF	TGCGCCAGCAGCTCCGGACTAGCGGGGGGGACTAGCACAGATACGCAGTATTTT
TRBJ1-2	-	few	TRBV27	CASSALGGANYGYTF	TGTGCCAGCAGTGCCCTCGGGGGTGCCAACTATGGCTACACCTTC
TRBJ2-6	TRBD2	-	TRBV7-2	CASSPGGGGANVLTF	TGTGCCAGCAGCCCCGGGGGGGGTGGGGCCAACGTCCTGACTTTC
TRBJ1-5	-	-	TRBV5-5	CASSRPGDDQPQHF	TGTGCCAGCAGCCGCCCGGGGGATGATCAGCCCCAGCATTTT
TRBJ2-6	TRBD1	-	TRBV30	CARASGQGAGANVLTF	TGTGCCCGAGCGTCGGGACAGGGGGCTGGGGCCAACGTCCTGACTTTC
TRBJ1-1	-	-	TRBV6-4	CASSDSGEGGGTEAFF	TGTGCCAGCAGTGACTCCGGGGAGGGAGGGGGCACTGAAGCTTTCTTT
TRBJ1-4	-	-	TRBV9	CASGGISNEKLFF	TGTGCCAGCGGGGGGATTTCTAATGAAAAACTGTTTTTT
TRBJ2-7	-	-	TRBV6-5	CASNRDGPSSYEQYF	TGTGCCAGCAACCGCGATGGGCCGAGCTCCTACGAGCAGTACTTC
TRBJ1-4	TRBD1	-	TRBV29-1	CSVERQGSEKLFF	TGCAGCGTTGAAAGACAGGGGAGCGAAAAACTGTTTTTT
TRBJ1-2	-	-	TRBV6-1	CASGGRENYGYTF	TGTGCCAGCGGCGGCAGGGAAAACTATGGCTACACCTTC
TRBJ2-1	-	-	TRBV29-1	CSVAPYPSTSGWNEQFF	TGCAGCGTTGCTCCCTACCCTAGTACGAGCGGGTGGAATGAGCAGTTCTTC
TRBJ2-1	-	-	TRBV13	CASSLADRKYNEQFF	TGTGCCAGCAGCTTAGCTGACAGGAAATACAATGAGCAGTTCTTC
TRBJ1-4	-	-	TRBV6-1	CASSVAGEKLFF	TGTGCCAGCAGTGTGGCGGGGGAAAAACTGTTTTTT
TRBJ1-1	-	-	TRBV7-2	CASSFGRPNDEAFF	TGTGCCAGCAGCTTTGGGAGGCCCAATGATGAAGCTTTCTTT
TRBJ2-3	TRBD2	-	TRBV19	CASKRSGTSTDTQYF	TGTGCCAGTAAGAGGAGCGGGACTAGCACAGATACGCAGTATTTT
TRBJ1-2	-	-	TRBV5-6	CASSALGGSEDGYTF	TGTGCCAGCAGCGCGCTTGGGGGCTCGGAGGATGGCTACACCTTC
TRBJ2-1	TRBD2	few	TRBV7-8	CASSPGTSAWNEQFF	TGTGCCAGCAGCCCAGGGACTAGCGCGTGGAATGAGCAGTTCTTC
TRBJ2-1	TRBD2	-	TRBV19	CASSLIAGNEQFF	TGTGCCAGTAGTCTCATAGCGGGGAATGAGCAGTTCTTC
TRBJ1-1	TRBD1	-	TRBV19	CASSIAGQDYTEAFF	TGTGCCAGTAGTATAGCTGGACAGGATTACACTGAAGCTTTCTTT
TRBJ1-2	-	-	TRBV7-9	CASSLDGGNYGYTF	TGTGCCAGCAGCTTAGACGGGGGAAACTATGGCTACACCTTC
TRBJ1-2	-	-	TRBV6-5	CASNPAGAYGYTF	TGTGCCAGCAACCCCGCGGGGGCCTATGGCTACACCTTC